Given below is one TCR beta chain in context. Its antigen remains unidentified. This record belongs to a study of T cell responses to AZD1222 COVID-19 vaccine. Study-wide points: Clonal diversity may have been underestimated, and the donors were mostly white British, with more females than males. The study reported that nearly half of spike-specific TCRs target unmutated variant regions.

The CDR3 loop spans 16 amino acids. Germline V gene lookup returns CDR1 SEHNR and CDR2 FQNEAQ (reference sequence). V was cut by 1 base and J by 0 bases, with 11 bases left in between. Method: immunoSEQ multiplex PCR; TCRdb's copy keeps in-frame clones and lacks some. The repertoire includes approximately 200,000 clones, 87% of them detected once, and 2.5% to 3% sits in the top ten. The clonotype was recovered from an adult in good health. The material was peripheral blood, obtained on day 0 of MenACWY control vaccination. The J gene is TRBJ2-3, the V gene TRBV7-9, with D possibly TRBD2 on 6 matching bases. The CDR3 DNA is TGTGCCAGCAGCTTAGTTTCGGGGACTAGCACAGATACGCAGTATTTT. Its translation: CASSLVSGTSTDTQYF.